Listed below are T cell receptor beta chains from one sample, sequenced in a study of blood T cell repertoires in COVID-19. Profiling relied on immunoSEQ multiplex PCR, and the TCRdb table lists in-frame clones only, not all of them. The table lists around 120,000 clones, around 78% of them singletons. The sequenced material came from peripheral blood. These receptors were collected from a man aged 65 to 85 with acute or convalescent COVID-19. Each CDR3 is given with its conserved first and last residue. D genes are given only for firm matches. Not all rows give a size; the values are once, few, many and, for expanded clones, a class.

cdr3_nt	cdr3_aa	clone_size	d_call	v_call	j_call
TGCGCCAGCAGCTTGGCCATTAGACGGGGAATGAACACTGAAGCTTTCTTT	CASSLAIRRGMNTEAFF	NA	NA	TRBV5-1	TRBJ1-1
TGTGCCAGCAGCTTAGTCAGGGTATACGAGCAGTACTTC	CASSLVRVYEQYF	NA	NA	TRBV7-2	TRBJ2-7
TGTGCCAGCGGAGGGAGGAGCCCCGATGAAGCTTTCTTT	CASGGRSPDEAFF	NA	NA	TRBV18	TRBJ1-1
TGCGCCAGCAGCCGGGACAGGGGAAGCAATCAGCCCCAGCATTTT	CASSRDRGSNQPQHF	few	TRBD1	TRBV4-3	TRBJ1-5
TGTGCCAGCAGCCCCGGGGACAGGGATATCAAGGGCTACACCTTC	CASSPGDRDIKGYTF	NA	TRBD1	TRBV7-3	TRBJ1-2
TGTGCCAGCAGTTTGGACAAGAGCTATGGCTACACCTTC	CASSLDKSYGYTF	once	NA	TRBV27	TRBJ1-2
TGTGCCAGCAATCGGGATCCGGGGAGCACTGAAGCTTTCTTT	CASNRDPGSTEAFF	NA	NA	TRBV6-4	TRBJ1-1
TGCGCCAGCAGCAAACATACAGCGGGGGGGCAGACAGATACGCAGTATTTT	CASSKHTAGGQTDTQYF	NA	TRBD2	TRBV4-3	TRBJ2-3
TGTGCCAGCAGCCCGCGGACAGGGAACACCTATGGCTACACCTTC	CASSPRTGNTYGYTF	NA	TRBD1	TRBV7-8	TRBJ1-2
TGTGCCAGCAGCTACAGGGCGGGCACTGAAGCTTTCTTT	CASSYRAGTEAFF	once	NA	TRBV27	TRBJ1-1
TGCGCCAGCAGCTCGACAGGGGAACATACCGGGGAGCTGTTTTTT	CASSSTGEHTGELFF	few	TRBD1	TRBV5-1	TRBJ2-2
TGTGCCAGCATATGGACTAGCGGGGGGTCAGATACGCAGTATTTT	CASIWTSGGSDTQYF	NA	TRBD2	TRBV6-8	TRBJ2-3
TGTGCCAGCAGGGATACCGGGACAGGGGGCGCAGGTGGCTACACCTTC	CASRDTGTGGAGGYTF	NA	TRBD1	TRBV6-6	TRBJ1-2
TGCGCCAGCAGCCAAGATGGCCTCCGGGTAGACGGCTACACCTTC	CASSQDGLRVDGYTF	NA	NA	TRBV4-3	TRBJ1-2
TGTGCCAGCAGCTTGGCGGGTACTTCTGGAAACACCATATATTTT	CASSLAGTSGNTIYF	NA	NA	TRBV5-6	TRBJ1-3
TGCGCCAGCAGCGTTGGACGGGAGGGGGGCTACACCTTC	CASSVGREGGYTF	NA	NA	TRBV4-1	TRBJ1-2
TGTGCCAGCAGTACCGGACAGGGGAGTTCCGGGGAGCTGTTTTTT	CASSTGQGSSGELFF	NA	TRBD1	TRBV6-6	TRBJ2-2
TGTGCCAGCAGGGTGACAGGGTTCACAGATACGCAGTATTTT	CASRVTGFTDTQYF	NA	TRBD1	TRBV6-5	TRBJ2-3
TGTGCCACCAGTGACAGGACAGGGCCCAAAGAGACCCAGTACTTC	CATSDRTGPKETQYF	NA	TRBD1	TRBV24-1	TRBJ2-5
TGTGCCAGCAGCGTAGGTTGGGGGGATTCACCCCTCCACTTT	CASSVGWGDSPLHF	NA	NA	TRBV9	TRBJ1-6
TGTGCCAGCAGCCTCAGGGGGTGGAATTCACCCCTCCACTTT	CASSLRGWNSPLHF	NA	TRBD1	TRBV7-2	TRBJ1-6
TGTGCCATTTTGGCGACAGGGGAGATATCCCCAGATACGCAGTATTTT	CAILATGEISPDTQYF	NA	TRBD1	TRBV10-3	TRBJ2-3
TGTGCCAGCAGGTACGAGGGGGAAGACACACAAGAGACCCAGTACTTC	CASRYEGEDTQETQYF	once	NA	TRBV6-5	TRBJ2-5
TGTGCCAGCAAATCGACTAGTCCCTACAATGAGCAGTTCTTC	CASKSTSPYNEQFF	NA	NA	TRBV6-5	TRBJ2-1
TGTGCCAGTAGTATCGGGGGGGGACAAGTCTATGGCTACACCTTC	CASSIGGGQVYGYTF	once	NA	TRBV19	TRBJ1-2
TGTGCCAGCAGCCTTAGGGGGCCGGAGACCCAGTACTTC	CASSLRGPETQYF	NA	TRBD1	TRBV5-4	TRBJ2-5
TGTGCCAGCAGCCTCCTTAACTCTGGAAACACCATATATTTT	CASSLLNSGNTIYF	NA	NA	TRBV14	TRBJ1-3
TGCAGCGGGAGACTAGCGGGGTACACAGATACGCAGTATTTT	CSGRLAGYTDTQYF	NA	TRBD2	TRBV29-1	TRBJ2-3
TGTGCCAGCAGCTTAGGTCGTACAGGGGTTGGCGAGCAGTACTTC	CASSLGRTGVGEQYF	NA	TRBD1	TRBV7-9	TRBJ2-7
TGTGCTAGCAGCACCGACAGGTTGAGAACCGGGGAGCTGTTTTTT	CASSTDRLRTGELFF	NA	NA	TRBV7-7	TRBJ2-2
TGTGCCAGCAGTCTCTCGGGGGGTCAGGGGGCGAAGTATGGCTACACCTTC	CASSLSGGQGAKYGYTF	NA	TRBD1	TRBV27	TRBJ1-2
TGTGCCAGTAGCGGACTACGGGTGGAAGGAAACACCATATATTTT	CASSGLRVEGNTIYF	few	NA	TRBV19	TRBJ1-3
TGTGCCAGCGGCCAACCAAGCACAGATACGCAGTATTTT	CASGQPSTDTQYF	NA	NA	TRBV9	TRBJ2-3
TGTGCCAGCAGCTTAGATCAACAGGGGCGAAACACAGATACGCAGTATTTT	CASSLDQQGRNTDTQYF	NA	TRBD1	TRBV11-2	TRBJ2-3
TGTGCCACCAGTGAGCCCGACAGGACATATGGCTACACCTTC	CATSEPDRTYGYTF	once	NA	TRBV24-1	TRBJ1-2
TGTGCCAGCAGTCTCGCCGGGACAGGCTTAGGGGATACGCAGTATTTT	CASSLAGTGLGDTQYF	NA	TRBD1	TRBV6-2/TRBV6-3	TRBJ2-3